This TCR beta chain is drawn from a study of OX40 agonist ivuxolimab in advanced cancers. Overall study results and limits: CD4+ T cells averaged fewer expanded clones than CD8+ T cells.

Clones were sequenced by immunoSEQ multiplex PCR, and TCRdb holds only the in-frame ones, with some missing. The sample comprises some 60,000 clones, 86% of which are singletons, and 3.5% to 4% rests with the top ten. Trimming removed 0 bases from V and 8 bases from J, with 5 bases in between. The V gene's germline CDR1 is SNHLY and CDR2 FYNNEI. This CDR3 spans 12 amino acids. A remark on this clone: Its specificity is not known.

The receptor was derived from an adult with an advanced solid tumor such as melanoma, head and neck, liver or kidney cancer. The gene calls are TRBV2 and TRBJ2-1; D is undetermined. The sample in question was CD4+ or CD8+ T cells sorted from blood, obtained in a trial of the OX40 agonist ivuxolimab. The CDR3 region has the DNA TGTGCCAGCAGTGAAGCGGGGTATGAGCAGTTCTTC. This gives the protein CASSEAGYEQFF.